Below, 22 T cell receptor beta chains from the same sample are listed, as sequenced in a study of blood T cell repertoires in COVID-19. The protocol was immunoSEQ multiplex PCR, while the TCRdb copy is restricted to in-frame clones and leaves out a portion. Of approximately 300,000 clones in the sample, around 90% were seen once. Sequenced input: peripheral blood. These receptors were obtained from a woman in her thirties with COVID-19, enrolled during active disease.

The chain links TRBV9 to TRBJ2-1; possibly TRBD2 for D (6 bases). The V and J ends lost 4 bases and 4 bases respectively, with 15 bases between them. Germline CDR1 reads SGDLS; CDR2 reads YYNGEE. The CDR3 extends over 15 amino acids. The DNA of the CDR3 is TGTGCCAGCAGCCCCCACCGGGACTCATACAATGAGCAGTTCTTC. This encodes CASSPHRDSYNEQFF. Drawing the rest from reference TRBV9 and TRBJ2-1, the complete variable domain is DSGVTQTPKHLITATGQRVTLRCSPRSGDLSVYWYQQSLDQGLQFLIQYYNGEERAKGNILERFSAQQFPDLHSELNLSSLELGDSALYFCASSPHRDSYNEQFFGPGTRLTVL.

About this clone itself: Other nucleotide sequences in the sample specify the same CDR3. The chain couples TRBV28 to TRBJ2-2; 10 nucleotides agree with TRBD1. The CDR3 consists of 15 residues. After removal of 2 bases from V and 4 bases from J, the junction contained 1 base not matched to a gene. Per germline, CDR1 MDHEN and CDR2 SYDVKM. CDR3 sequence: CASSLRTGGTGELFF. In nucleotides, the CDR3 is TGTGCCAGCAGTTTAAGGACAGGGGGCACCGGGGAGCTGTTTTTT.

The chain couples TRBV24-1 to TRBJ1-4; no clear D. Germline CDR1 reads KGHDR; CDR2 reads SFDVKD. Trimming stripped 4 bases from V and 4 bases from J, with 9 bases between. The CDR3 contains 14 residues. The CDR3 spells CATSDPGLNEKLFF. In nucleotides, the CDR3 is TGTGCCACCAGTGACCCGGGTCTTAATGAAAAACTGTTTTTT.

The V and J genes are TRBV6-6 and TRBJ2-7; TRBD2 matches at 9 bases. CDR1 is MNHNY, CDR2 SVGAGI, per germline (reference sequence). There are 13 residues in the CDR3. The junction had 6 bases not matched to a gene; V was cut back by 10 bases and J by 2 bases. The CDR3: CATYSGRAYEQYF. Written as DNA, the CDR3 is TGTGCCACCTATAGCGGGAGAGCCTACGAGCAGTACTTC.

The rearrangement joins TRBV10-3 to TRBJ2-3, with TRBD2 as a possible D gene (5 bases). The CDR3 contains 15 residues. The V and J ends lost 2 bases and 0 bases respectively, with 9 bases between them. The V gene's germline CDR1 is ENHRY and CDR2 SYGVKD. Written as DNA, the CDR3 is TGTGCCATCAGTGAGACTAGGGTTAGCACAGATACGCAGTATTTT. It specifies CAISETRVSTDTQYF.

The CDR3 sequence is CASSRGTANYGYTF. CDR3 nucleotide sequence: TGTGCCAGCAGTCGGGGGACAGCTAACTATGGCTACACCTTC. This chain joins TRBV4-2 and TRBJ1-2, with 7 bases that match TRBD1. The V and J ends lost 6 bases and 0 bases, in that order; junction bases with no gene match: 4. The germline gives CDR1 LGHNA, CDR2 YNFKEQ. The CDR3 extends over 14 amino acids.

The chain uses TRBV6-6 and TRBJ2-7, with TRBD1 matching 12 bases. The germline gives CDR1 MNHNY, CDR2 SVGAGI (reference sequence). The CDR3 has 14 amino acids. Losses at the gene ends were 4 bases for V and 7 bases for J; bases not matched to a gene: 5. This chain's CDR3 is CASSFGTGGLEQYF. CDR3 bases: TGTGCCAGCAGTTTCGGGACAGGGGGCTTGGAGCAGTACTTC.

The chain combines TRBV9 with TRBJ1-5, with D uncertain. V shed 3 bases and J shed 4 bases, with 11 bases lying between them. CDR3 length: 14 residues. CDR1 SGDLS and CDR2 YYNGEE come from the germline V gene. The CDR3 DNA reads TGTGCCAGCAGCGGAGGACGGGAGAATCAGCCCCAGCATTTT. The encoded protein is CASSGGRENQPQHF.

V and J are TRBV30 and TRBJ1-2; a possible D gene is TRBD1 (6 bases). There are 13 residues in the CDR3. V was shortened by 5 bases and J by 2 bases, with 12 bases between the two germline ends. Per the germline V gene, CDR1 is GTSNPN and CDR2 is SVGIG (reference sequence). Here the CDR3 reads CAWGGQRNYGYTF. The CDR3, as DNA: TGTGCCTGGGGCGGACAGAGAAACTATGGCTACACCTTC.

This clone was detected once. The gene calls are TRBV6-5 and TRBJ1-2; TRBD1 might be the D (5 bases). Germline loops: CDR1 MNHEY, CDR2 SVGAGI. The CDR3 is made up of 15 amino acids. The V end lost 2 bases, the J end lost 0 bases, and 10 bases lay between the germline ends. For the CDR3, the DNA is TGTGCCAGCAGTTACGAGGCAGGGACTAACTATGGCTACACCTTC. This encodes CASSYEAGTNYGYTF.

The sample holds one count of this clone. The CDR3 sequence is CALRPAGTSGNEQFF. As DNA, the CDR3 is TGTGCCCTACGCCCGGCGGGGACCTCTGGGAATGAGCAGTTCTTC. The chain recombines TRBV10-3 with TRBJ2-1; D is possibly TRBD2 (6 bases). Trimming took 11 bases from V and 7 from J, leaving 24 bases between them. This CDR3 comprises 15 residues. The germline V gene has CDR1 ENHRY and CDR2 SYGVKD.

V gene TRBV3-1 (or the pseudogene TRBV3-2) combines with J gene TRBJ1-6; 9 nucleotides align to TRBD1. This CDR3 contains 15 residues. Germline trimming cut 4 bases from V and 7 bases from J; bases unmatched to any gene: 5. The germline V gene has CDR1 LGHDT and CDR2 YNNKEL (reference sequence). The CDR3 sequence is CASSPGQGRNSPLHF. The DNA of the CDR3 is TGTGCCAGCAGCCCGGGACAGGGAAGGAATTCACCCCTCCACTTT.

The CDR3 spells CASRRTSGYEQYF. The CDR3 DNA reads TGTGCCAGCAGAAGGACTAGCGGGTACGAGCAGTACTTC. The J gene is TRBJ2-7, the V gene TRBV2; 11 positions agree with TRBD2. The CDR3 is 13 amino acids. Germline loops: CDR1 SNHLY, CDR2 FYNNEI. The junction had 2 bases not matched to a gene; V was cut back by 6 bases and J by 4 bases.

The chain is built from TRBV2 and TRBJ2-7, with 8 bases fitting TRBD2. The CDR3 runs to 15 residues. Germline lookup yields CDR1 SNHLY and CDR2 FYNNEI. Unmatched junction bases numbered 8, after V lost 3 bases and J lost 4 bases. The CDR3 is CASSDPGLANYEQYF. The CDR3 bases are TGTGCCAGCAGTGACCCTGGACTAGCTAATTACGAGCAGTACTTC. Drawing the rest from reference TRBV2 and TRBJ2-7, the complete variable domain is EPEVTQTPSHQVTQMGQEVILRCVPISNHLYFYWYRQILGQKVEFLVSFYNNEISEKSEIFDDQFSVERPDGSNFTLKIRSTKLEDSAMYFCASSDPGLANYEQYFGPGTRLTVT.

The chain links TRBV25-1 to TRBJ2-3, with TRBD2 matching 7 bases. Trimming removed 3 bases from V and 5 bases from J; junction bases left unmatched: 5. This CDR3 comprises 14 residues. Per the germline V gene, CDR1 is MGHDK and CDR2 is SYGVNS. The CDR3 sequence: CASSEAGVIDTQYF. The CDR3, as DNA: TGTGCCAGCAGTGAGGCGGGAGTGATAGATACGCAGTATTTT. The full variable domain, in which reference TRBV25-1 and TRBJ2-3 provide the parts outside the CDR3, is EADIYQTPRYLVIGTGKKITLECSQTMGHDKMYWYQQDPGMELHLIHYSYGVNSTEKGDLSSESTVSRIRTEHFPLTLESARPSHTSQYLCASSEAGVIDTQYFGPGTRLTVL.

The chain joins TRBV4-2 to TRBJ2-7; 11 bases agree with TRBD2. The germline V gene has CDR1 LGHNA and CDR2 YNFKEQ. J was trimmed by 6 bases and V by 2 bases; bases with no gene match: 9. The CDR3 loop spans 16 amino acids. CDR3 in amino acids: CASSQNLLAGVREQYF. The CDR3 DNA reads as TGTGCCAGCAGCCAAAATCTACTAGCGGGAGTCCGCGAGCAGTACTTC.

The J gene is TRBJ2-2, the V gene TRBV5-4; D may be TRBD2 (7 bases). Trimming removed 4 bases at V and 4 bases at J, with 17 bases between. The CDR3 is 16 residues long. In germline, CDR1 is SGHNT, CDR2 YYREEE (reference sequence). CDR3: CASSLPGLGGTGELFF. The CDR3, as DNA: TGTGCCAGCAGCCTACCAGGACTAGGGGGCACCGGGGAGCTGTTTTTT.

The rearrangement links TRBV4-1 to TRBJ2-5, with a possible D match to TRBD1 (5 bases). This CDR3 is 16 amino acids long. Germline values: CDR1 MGHRA, CDR2 YSYEKL. Between the trimmed V and J ends, which lost 2 bases and 2 bases, there was a span of 15 bases. The CDR3 protein is CASSQLGQRRQETQYF. Written as DNA, the CDR3 is TGCGCCAGCAGCCAATTGGGGCAACGTCGGCAAGAGACCCAGTACTTC.

This clone was detected only once. This chain's CDR3 is CASSAWETVVTDTQYF. The DNA of the CDR3 is TGTGCCAGCAGTGCCTGGGAGACGGTAGTCACAGATACGCAGTATTTT. The V call is TRBV2, the J call TRBJ2-3, with D tentatively TRBD2 (5 bases). Trimming removed 4 bases from V and 2 bases from J, with 16 bases in between. There are 16 residues in the CDR3. Germline lookup yields CDR1 SNHLY and CDR2 FYNNEI.

The chain is built from TRBV5-4 and TRBJ2-1; TRBD2 is a possible D gene (6 bases). The germline CDR1 and CDR2 sequences are SGHNT and YYREEE (reference sequence). Trimming stripped 4 bases from V and 0 bases from J, with 11 bases between. The CDR3 length is 15 residues. The CDR3 here is CASSPGESSYNEQFF. CDR3 DNA: TGTGCCAGCAGCCCGGGGGAGAGCTCCTACAATGAGCAGTTCTTC.

This chain connects TRBV28 to TRBJ2-7, with 7 positions matching TRBD1. The CDR3 contains 13 residues. The germline V gene encodes CDR1 MDHEN and CDR2 SYDVKM. The trim removed 5 bases at V and 6 bases at J, leaving 7 bases unmatched. For the CDR3, the DNA is TGTGCCAGCAGTCTAGACAGGGAGAGCGAGCAGTACTTC. Translated: CASSLDRESEQYF. The variable domain in full, completed from reference TRBV28 and TRBJ2-7, reads DVKVTQSSRYLVKRTGEKVFLECVQDMDHENMFWYRQDPGLGLRLIYFSYDVKMKEKGDIPEGYSVSREKKERFSLILESASTNQTSMYLCASSLDRESEQYFGPGTRLTVT.

The chain couples TRBV30 to TRBJ1-3; D gene unclear. The CDR3 has 14 amino acids. Looked up from germline, CDR1 is GTSNPN and CDR2 is SVGIG (reference sequence). The V end lost 2 bases, the J end lost 0 bases, and 8 bases lay between the germline ends. This CDR3 reads CAWSPGFSGNTIYF. DNA for the CDR3: TGTGCCTGGAGTCCGGGGTTCTCTGGAAACACCATATATTTT.